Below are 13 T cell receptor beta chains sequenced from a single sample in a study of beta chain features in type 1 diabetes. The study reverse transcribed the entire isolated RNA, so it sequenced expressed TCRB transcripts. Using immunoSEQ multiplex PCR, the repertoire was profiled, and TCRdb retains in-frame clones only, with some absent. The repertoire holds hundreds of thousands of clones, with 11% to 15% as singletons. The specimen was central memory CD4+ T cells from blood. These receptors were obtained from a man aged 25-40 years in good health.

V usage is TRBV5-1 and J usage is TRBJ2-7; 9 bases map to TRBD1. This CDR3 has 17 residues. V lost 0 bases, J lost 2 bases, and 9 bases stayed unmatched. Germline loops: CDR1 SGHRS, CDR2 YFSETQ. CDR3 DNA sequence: TGCGCCAGCAGCTTGGACAGCTCGGGACAGGGCCCCTACGAGCAGTACTTC. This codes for CASSLDSSGQGPYEQYF.

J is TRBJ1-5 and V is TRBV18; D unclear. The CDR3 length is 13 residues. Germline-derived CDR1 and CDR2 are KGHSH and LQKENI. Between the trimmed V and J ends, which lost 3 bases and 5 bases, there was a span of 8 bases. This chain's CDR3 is CASSPVGDQPQHF. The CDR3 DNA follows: TGTGCCAGCTCACCTGTGGGAGATCAGCCCCAGCATTTT.

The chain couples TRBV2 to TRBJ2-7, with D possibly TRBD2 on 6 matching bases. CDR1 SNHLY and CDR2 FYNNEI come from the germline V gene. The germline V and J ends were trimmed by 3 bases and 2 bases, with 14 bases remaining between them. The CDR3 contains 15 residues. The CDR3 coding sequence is TGTGCCAGCAGTGAGGGGGGACGCGGGACCTACGAGCAGTACGTC. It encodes CASSEGGRGTYEQYV.

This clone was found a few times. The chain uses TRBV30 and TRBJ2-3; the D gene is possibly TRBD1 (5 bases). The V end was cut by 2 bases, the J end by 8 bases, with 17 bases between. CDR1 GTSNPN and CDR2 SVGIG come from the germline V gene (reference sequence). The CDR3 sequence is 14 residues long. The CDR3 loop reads CAWSRAGPEGTQYF. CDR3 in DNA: TGTGCCTGGAGTAGGGCAGGGCCCGAAGGTACGCAGTATTTT.

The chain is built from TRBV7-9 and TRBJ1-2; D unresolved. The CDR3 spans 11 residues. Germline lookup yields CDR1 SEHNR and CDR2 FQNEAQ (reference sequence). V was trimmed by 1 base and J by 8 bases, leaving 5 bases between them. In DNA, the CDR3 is TGTGCCAGCAGCTTAGATTGGGGCTACACCTTC. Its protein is CASSLDWGYTF.

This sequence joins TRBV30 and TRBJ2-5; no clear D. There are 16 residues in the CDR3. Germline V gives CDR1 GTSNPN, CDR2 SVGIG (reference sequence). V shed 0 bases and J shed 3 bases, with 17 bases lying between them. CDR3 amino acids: CAWSVGLRKSKETQYF. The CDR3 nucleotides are TGTGCCTGGAGTGTAGGTCTGCGAAAATCTAAAGAGACCCAGTACTTC.

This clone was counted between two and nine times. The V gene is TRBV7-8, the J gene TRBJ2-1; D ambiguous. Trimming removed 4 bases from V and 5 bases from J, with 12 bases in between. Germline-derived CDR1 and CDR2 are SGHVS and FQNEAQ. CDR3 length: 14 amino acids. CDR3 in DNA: TGTGCCAGCAGCTGGGTGGGGTTCGACAATGAGCAGTTCTTC. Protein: CASSWVGFDNEQFF. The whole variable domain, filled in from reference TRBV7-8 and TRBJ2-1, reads GAGVSQSPRYKVAKRGQDVALRCDPISGHVSLFWYQQALGQGPEFLTYFQNEAQLDKSGLPSDRFFAERPEGSVSTLKIQRTQQEDSAVYLCASSWVGFDNEQFFGPGTRLTVL.

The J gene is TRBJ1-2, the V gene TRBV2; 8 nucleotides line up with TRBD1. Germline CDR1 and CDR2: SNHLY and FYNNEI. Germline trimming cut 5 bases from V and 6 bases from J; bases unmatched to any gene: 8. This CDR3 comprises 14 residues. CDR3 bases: TGTGCCAGCAGTTTACTTGGGACAGGCCATGGCTACACCTTC. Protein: CASSLLGTGHGYTF.

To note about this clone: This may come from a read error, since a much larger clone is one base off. Here the CDR3 DNA reads TGTGCCAGCAGCTTGGGACCAGCGGGCATCGTCGGTGAGCAGTTCTTC. Protein sequence: CASSLGPAGIVGEQFF. The chain couples TRBV5-4 to TRBJ2-1; maybe TRBD2 (6 bases). Between the trimmed V and J ends, which lost 0 bases and 9 bases, there was a span of 19 bases. Germline-derived CDR1 and CDR2 are SGHNT and YYREEE (reference sequence). The CDR3 extends over 16 amino acids.

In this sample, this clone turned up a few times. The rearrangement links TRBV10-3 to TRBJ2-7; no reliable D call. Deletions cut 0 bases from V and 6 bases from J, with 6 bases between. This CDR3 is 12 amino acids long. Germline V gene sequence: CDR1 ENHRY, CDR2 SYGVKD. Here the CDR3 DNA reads TGTGCCATCAGTGAGTCGGCGACCGAGCAGTACGTC. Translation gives CAISESATEQYV.

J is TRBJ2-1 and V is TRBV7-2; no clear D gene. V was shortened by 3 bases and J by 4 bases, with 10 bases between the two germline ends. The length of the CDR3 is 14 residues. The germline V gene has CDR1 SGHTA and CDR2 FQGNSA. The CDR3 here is CASSLNTAYNEQFF. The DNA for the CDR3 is TGTGCCAGCAGCTTGAACACCGCGTACAATGAGCAGTTCTTC. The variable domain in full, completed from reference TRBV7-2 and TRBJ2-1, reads GAGVSQSPSNKVTEKGKDVELRCDPISGHTALYWYRQSLGQGLEFLIYFQGNSAPDKSGLPSDRFSAERTGGSVSTLTIQRTQQEDSAVYLCASSLNTAYNEQFFGPGTRLTVL.

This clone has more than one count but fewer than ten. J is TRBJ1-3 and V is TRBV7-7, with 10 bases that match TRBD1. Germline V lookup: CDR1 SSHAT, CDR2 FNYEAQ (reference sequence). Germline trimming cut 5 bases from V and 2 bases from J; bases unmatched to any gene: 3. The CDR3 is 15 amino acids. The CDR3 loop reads CASSRDRGTGNTIYF. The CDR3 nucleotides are TGTGCCAGCAGCCGGGACAGGGGAACTGGAAACACCATATATTTT. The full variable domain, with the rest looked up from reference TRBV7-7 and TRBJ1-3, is GAGVSQSPRYKVTKRGQDVTLRCDPISSHATLYWYQQALGQGPEFLTYFNYEAQPDKSGLPSDRFSAERPEGSISTLTIQRTEQRDSAMYRCASSRDRGTGNTIYFGEGSWLTVV.

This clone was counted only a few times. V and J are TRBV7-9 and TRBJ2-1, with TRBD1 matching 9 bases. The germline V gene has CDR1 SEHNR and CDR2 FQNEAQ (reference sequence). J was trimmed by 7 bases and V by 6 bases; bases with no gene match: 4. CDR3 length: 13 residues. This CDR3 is CASRRQGDNEQFF. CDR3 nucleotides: TGTGCCAGCAGGCGACAGGGGGATAATGAGCAGTTCTTC.